These 29 T cell receptor beta chains were all obtained from the same sample, sequenced in a study of cytomegalovirus exposure and HLA in healthy donors. The PCR employed 60 Vbeta primers together with 13 Jbeta primers. Only in-frame clones appear in the TCRdb table, and some are missing; sequencing was by immunoSEQ multiplex PCR. This table has under 130,000 clones, 79% appearing once. What was sequenced was PBMCs. The receptors stem from a woman aged 35 to 49 in good health and CMV-seronegative.

This rearrangement joins TRBV30 to TRBJ1-1; TRBD1 agrees at 10 bases. V dropped 0 bases and J dropped 5; count of bases not matched to a gene: 3. The CDR3 is 14 residues long. Per the germline V gene, CDR1 is GTSNPN and CDR2 is SVGIG (reference sequence). The CDR3 protein is CAWSVRGQGTEAFF. CDR3 in DNA: TGTGCCTGGAGTGTAAGGGGACAGGGGACTGAAGCTTTCTTT.

The rearrangement links TRBV27 to TRBJ2-3, with a tentative D call TRBD2 (6 bases). Germline-derived CDR1 and CDR2 are MNHEY and SMNVEV (reference sequence). This CDR3 comprises 16 residues. Trimming left V 3 bases short and J 0 bases short, with 13 bases between. The CDR3 loop is CASSFRGTQSTDTQYF. Written as DNA, the CDR3 is TGTGCCAGCAGTTTCCGGGGGACCCAAAGCACAGATACGCAGTATTTT.

This clone was seen just once. The chain carries TRBV10-1 and TRBJ1-1; tentatively, D is TRBD1 (6 bases). V was trimmed by 6 bases and J by 6 bases, leaving 11 bases between them. In germline, CDR1 is WNHNN, CDR2 SYGVQD (reference sequence). The CDR3 totals 12 residues. CDR3 residues: CASSPNRAEAFF. CDR3 coding DNA: TGCGCCAGCAGCCCTAACAGGGCTGAAGCTTTCTTT.

The chain's CDR3 is CASSIRTGGEGTGELFF. The CDR3 DNA is TGTGCCAGTAGTATACGGACAGGGGGCGAGGGCACCGGGGAGCTGTTTTTT. The rearrangement links TRBV19 to TRBJ2-2, with 11 bases lining up with TRBD1. The CDR3 spans 17 residues. CDR1 and CDR2 from the germline V gene are LNHDA and SQIVND (reference sequence). V trimming: 2 bases; J trimming: 4 bases; junction bases outside the gene matches: 6. Filled out from reference TRBV19 and TRBJ2-2, the complete variable domain reads DGGITQSPKYLFRKEGQNVTLSCEQNLNHDAMYWYRQDPGQGLRLIYYSQIVNDFQKGDIAEGYSVSREKKESFPLTVTSAQKNPTAFYLCASSIRTGGEGTGELFFGEGSRLTVL.

This clone was observed a few times. This chain connects TRBV5-1 to TRBJ2-7; 7 bases match TRBD1. CDR3 length: 13 amino acids. The V and J ends lost 4 bases and 12 bases, in that order; junction bases with no gene match: 13. Germline CDR1 SGHRS, CDR2 YFSETQ. For the CDR3, the DNA is TGCGCCAGCAGCATTGTGCCAGACAGGGATCCGTACTTC. Amino acid sequence: CASSIVPDRDPYF.

The chain joins TRBV19 to TRBJ1-2; a weak D match, TRBD1 (5 bases). The length of the CDR3 is 14 residues. Trimming removed 4 bases from V and 3 bases from J, with 12 bases in between. CDR1 LNHDA and CDR2 SQIVND come from the germline V gene (reference sequence). CDR3 DNA: TGTGCCAGTAGTACTACAGGCGAGGACTATGGCTACACCTTC. Translation: CASSTTGEDYGYTF.

This clone came up a few times. This rearrangement joins TRBV4-3 to TRBJ2-3; 9 bases agree with TRBD1. CDR1 is LGHNA, CDR2 YSLEER, per germline. This CDR3 is 15 amino acids long. The V and J ends lost 4 bases and 2 bases, in that order; junction bases with no gene match: 4. The CDR3 sequence is CASSLGTGYTDTQYF. In nucleotides, the CDR3 is TGCGCCAGCAGCCTGGGGACAGGGTACACAGATACGCAGTATTTT.

The chain has TRBV28 and TRBJ1-2; D is possibly TRBD1 (6 bases). Germline CDR1 reads MDHEN; CDR2 reads SYDVKM. V was trimmed by 7 bases and J by 8 bases, leaving 23 bases between them. CDR3 length: 15 amino acids. The CDR3 is CASTQPLGGAWGYTF. CDR3 nucleotide sequence: TGTGCCAGCACCCAGCCCTTGGGGGGGGCATGGGGCTACACCTTC.

V and J are TRBV28 and TRBJ1-3, with D possibly matching TRBD1 (5 bases). From germline, CDR1 is MDHEN and CDR2 SYDVKM. The CDR3 totals 16 residues. V lost 6 bases to trimming and J lost 1 base, with 16 bases between them. The CDR3 sequence is CASRRPGGPSGNTIYF. CDR3 bases: TGTGCCAGCAGGCGCCCGGGGGGACCTTCTGGAAACACCATATATTTT. The full variable domain, completed using reference TRBV28 and TRBJ1-3, is DVKVTQSSRYLVKRTGEKVFLECVQDMDHENMFWYRQDPGLGLRLIYFSYDVKMKEKGDIPEGYSVSREKKERFSLILESASTNQTSMYLCASRRPGGPSGNTIYFGEGSWLTVV.

The chain links TRBV27 to TRBJ2-2; 9 nucleotides line up with TRBD2. The CDR3 totals 16 residues. V lost 3 bases and J lost 3; bases outside the gene matches: 5. CDR1 and CDR2 from the germline V gene are MNHEY and SMNVEV (reference sequence). This CDR3 is CASSFLSGRDTGELFF. The CDR3 DNA reads as TGTGCCAGCAGTTTCCTTAGCGGGAGAGACACCGGGGAGCTGTTTTTT.

The chain has TRBV19 and TRBJ1-5; possibly TRBD1 for D (6 bases). Trimming stripped 1 base from V and 12 bases from J, with 19 bases between. Germline CDR1 is LNHDA and CDR2 is SQIVND (reference sequence). The CDR3 covers 15 residues. The CDR3 DNA reads TGTGCCAGTAGTATAGGAGGGGGTTGGGGCTGGCTCCAGCATTTT. This codes for CASSIGGGWGWLQHF.

The rearrangement links TRBV14 to TRBJ2-5, with D possibly matching TRBD2 (5 bases). V shed 4 bases and J shed 6 bases, with 15 bases lying between them. The germline V gene encodes CDR1 SGHDN and CDR2 FVKESK. This CDR3 has 14 amino acids. The CDR3 DNA reads TGTGCCAGCAGCCCCGAGGAGCGGAGAAAGACCCAGTACTTC. Translation gives CASSPEERRKTQYF.

The chain employs TRBV30 and TRBJ1-6; the D gene is possibly TRBD1 (6 bases). The CDR3 is 13 residues long. V gave up 5 bases and J gave up 6 bases, with 11 bases separating them. Germline V CDR1 and CDR2: GTSNPN, SVGIG (reference sequence). CDR3 nucleotide sequence: TGTGCCTGGTGCCAGGACAGTAATTCACCCCTCCACTTT. Its translation is CAWCQDSNSPLHF.

The J gene is TRBJ2-5, the V gene TRBV30; 8 bases agree with TRBD1. CDR3 length: 15 residues. The J segment lost 1 base and the V segment lost 5 bases, leaving 9 bases of the junction unmatched. Germline CDR1 is GTSNPN and CDR2 is SVGIG (reference sequence). The CDR3 DNA reads as TGTGCCTGGGGATGGACAGGGTACGTCCAAGAGACCCAGTACTTC. Protein: CAWGWTGYVQETQYF.

This clone was counted a single time. The rearrangement uses TRBV28 and TRBJ1-2; D is perhaps TRBD1 (6 bases). The CDR3 has 13 amino acids. V lost 5 bases and J lost 4, with 11 bases in between. Germline values: CDR1 MDHEN, CDR2 SYDVKM. The CDR3 bases are TGTGCCAGCAGTCGCCGGGACATCTATGGCTACACCTTC. Its translation: CASSRRDIYGYTF.

The chain joins TRBV18 to TRBJ2-3, with D possibly being TRBD2 (6 bases). The V gene lost 1 base and the J gene lost 3 bases, with 11 bases spanning the gap. The CDR3 consists of 15 residues. CDR1 and CDR2 from the germline V gene are KGHSH and LQKENI. The DNA for the CDR3 is TGTGCCAGCTCACCACAGACGGCGGGGACAGATACGCAGTATTTT. This gives the protein CASSPQTAGTDTQYF.

The chain has TRBV5-4 and TRBJ2-3; tentatively, D is TRBD1 (7 bases). Germline-derived CDR1 and CDR2 are SGHNT and YYREEE (reference sequence). V was trimmed by 3 bases and J by 2 bases, leaving 19 bases between them. The CDR3 covers 17 residues. The CDR3 is CASSSSRRRGPTDTQYF. The CDR3 DNA reads as TGTGCCAGCAGCTCCTCCCGTAGGAGGGGGCCCACAGATACGCAGTATTTT.

This clone appeared once. At one end, the junction sequence differs from germline, possibly due to a read error. V is TRBV15 and J is TRBJ1-1; TRBD1 might be the D (6 bases). Germline V gene data show CDR1 as LNHNV and CDR2 as YYDKDF (reference sequence). The CDR3 length is 14 residues. The CDR3 loop reads CATSRVGTGRSFLF. The CDR3 nucleotides read TGTGCCACCAGCAGAGTGGGAACAGGGCGGTCGTTCCTCTTT.

The chain couples TRBV10-3 to TRBJ1-2, with 7 positions matching TRBD1. J was trimmed by 4 bases and V by 2 bases; bases with no gene match: 7. Germline-derived CDR1 and CDR2 are ENHRY and SYGVKD. CDR3 length: 15 residues. The DNA for the CDR3 is TGTGCCATCAGTGAGACCCAGGGGGACAGCTATGGCTACACCTTC. Translation: CAISETQGDSYGYTF.

The genes are TRBV11-3 and TRBJ2-3, with D maybe TRBD1 (5 bases). The germline V and J ends were trimmed by 4 bases and 5 bases, with 10 bases remaining between them. The CDR3 spans 13 residues. Germline V CDR1 and CDR2: SGHNT, YENEEA. Here the CDR3 DNA reads TGTGCCAGCAGCTCAGGGTTGGAAGATACGCAGTATTTT. This translates into CASSSGLEDTQYF.

The V and J genes are TRBV28 and TRBJ1-2; D is possibly TRBD1 (5 bases). Germline lookup yields CDR1 MDHEN and CDR2 SYDVKM. The CDR3 spans 15 residues. Trimming took 5 bases from V and 2 from J, leaving 15 bases between them. CDR3 sequence (DNA): TGTGCCAGCAGTACAACCGGGGGGATAAACTATGGCTACACCTTC. Encoded protein: CASSTTGGINYGYTF.

The rearrangement joins TRBV4-2 to TRBJ1-1, with TRBD1 matching over 7 bases. CDR1 and CDR2 from the germline V gene are LGHNA and YNFKEQ. V gave up 0 bases and J gave up 1 base; unmatched junction bases: 8. CDR3 length equals 17 residues. In DNA, the CDR3 is TGTGCCAGCAGCCAAGATCCGGGACAGAGATCGAACACTGAAGCTTTCTTT. Its translation is CASSQDPGQRSNTEAFF.

The CDR3 reads CASSLVGSGSLETQYF. The CDR3, as DNA: TGCGCCAGCAGCTTGGTCGGTAGCGGGTCGCTGGAGACCCAGTACTTC. This chain joins TRBV5-1 and TRBJ2-5, with 7 bases matching TRBD2. Trimming at V came to 0 bases and at J to 5 bases, leaving 10 bases not matched to a gene. The germline CDR1 and CDR2 sequences are SGHRS and YFSETQ. CDR3 length: 16 residues.

The chain joins TRBV6-1 to TRBJ2-5; no definite D call. The germline V gene encodes CDR1 MNHNS and CDR2 SASEGT. The CDR3 has 12 residues. Trimming removed 1 base at V and 9 bases at J, with 9 bases between. CDR3 amino acids: CASSEVPAAQYF. The CDR3 DNA reads as TGTGCCAGCAGTGAAGTGCCCGCAGCCCAGTACTTC.

Concerning this clone: Other DNA sequences within the sample encode an identical CDR3. The rearrangement links TRBV7-2 to TRBJ2-5, with TRBD1 identical over 9 bases. The end of the DNA is better explained by TRBJ2-7, so the J call may be wrong. The germline gives CDR1 SGHTA, CDR2 FQGNSA. The CDR3 runs 14 residues. CDR3 amino acids: CASSLVGQGYEQYF. For the CDR3, the DNA is TGTGCCAGCAGCTTAGTGGGACAGGGTTACGAGCAGTACTTC.

The chain has TRBV4-2 and TRBJ1-1; D unresolved. V dropped 0 bases and J dropped 8 bases, with 10 bases sitting between them. The CDR3 has 13 residues. Germline lookup yields CDR1 LGHNA and CDR2 YNFKEQ. CDR3 nucleotides: TGTGCCAGCAGCCAAGAATTACGGGGAGAAGCTTTCTTT. Translating it yields CASSQELRGEAFF.

The chain recombines TRBV2 with TRBJ1-2; 9 bases fit TRBD1. Germline V gene data show CDR1 as SNHLY and CDR2 as FYNNEI. V was clipped by 7 bases and J by 3 bases; unmatched bases: 6. This CDR3 is built from 14 residues. This CDR3 reads CASNGQGRDYGYTF. CDR3 DNA sequence: TGTGCCAGCAACGGACAGGGGCGCGACTATGGCTACACCTTC.

This clone has only a few counts. V usage is TRBV7-9 and J usage is TRBJ2-2; D is possibly TRBD2 (6 bases). The CDR3 runs 13 residues. V shed 5 bases and J shed 8 bases, with 12 bases lying between them. Germline values: CDR1 SEHNR, CDR2 FQNEAQ (reference sequence). The CDR3 here is CASSTSQAGELFF. Written as DNA, the CDR3 is TGTGCCAGCAGCACTAGCCAGGCTGGGGAGCTGTTTTTT.

The rearrangement links TRBV15 to TRBJ2-1, with 10 bases identical to TRBD1. CDR1 and CDR2 (germline): LNHNV, YYDKDF (reference sequence). The junction had 9 bases not matched to a gene; V was cut back by 0 bases and J by 1 base. The CDR3 totals 19 residues. As DNA, the CDR3 is TGTGCCACCAGCAGAGATTTGGCCCCGGGACAGGGGTCCTACAATGAGCAGTTCTTC. This sequence encodes CATSRDLAPGQGSYNEQFF.